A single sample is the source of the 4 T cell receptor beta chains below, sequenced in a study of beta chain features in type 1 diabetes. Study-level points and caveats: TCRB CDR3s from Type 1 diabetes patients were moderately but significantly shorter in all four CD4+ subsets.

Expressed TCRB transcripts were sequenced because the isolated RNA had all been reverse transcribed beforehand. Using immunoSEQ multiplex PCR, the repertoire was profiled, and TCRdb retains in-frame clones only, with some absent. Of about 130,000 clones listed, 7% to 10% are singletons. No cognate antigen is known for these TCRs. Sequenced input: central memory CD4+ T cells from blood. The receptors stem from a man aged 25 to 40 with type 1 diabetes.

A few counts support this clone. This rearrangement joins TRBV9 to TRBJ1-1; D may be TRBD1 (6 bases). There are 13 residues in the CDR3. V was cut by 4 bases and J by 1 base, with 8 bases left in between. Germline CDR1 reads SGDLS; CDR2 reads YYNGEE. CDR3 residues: CASSSQGNTEAFF. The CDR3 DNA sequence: TGTGCCAGCAGCTCACAGGGGAACACTGAAGCTTTCTTT.

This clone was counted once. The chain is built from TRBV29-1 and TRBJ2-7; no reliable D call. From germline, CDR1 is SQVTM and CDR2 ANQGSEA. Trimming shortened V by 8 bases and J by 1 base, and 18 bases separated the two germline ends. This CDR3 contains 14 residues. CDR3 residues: CSFVGRGASYEQYF. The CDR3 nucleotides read TGCAGCTTCGTCGGTCGTGGAGCGTCCTACGAGCAGTACTTC.

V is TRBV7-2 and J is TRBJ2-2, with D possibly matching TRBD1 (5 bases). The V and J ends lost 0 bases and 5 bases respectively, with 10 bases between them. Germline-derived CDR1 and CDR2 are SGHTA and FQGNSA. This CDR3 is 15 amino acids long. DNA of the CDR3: TGTGCCAGCAGCTTAGCTAGGGGTGGAACCGGGGAGCTGTTTTTT. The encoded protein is CASSLARGGTGELFF.

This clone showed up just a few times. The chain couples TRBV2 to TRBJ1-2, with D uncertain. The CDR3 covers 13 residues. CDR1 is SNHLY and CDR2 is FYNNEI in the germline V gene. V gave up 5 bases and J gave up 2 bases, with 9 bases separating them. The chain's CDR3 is CASSTPGNYGYTF. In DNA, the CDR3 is TGTGCCAGCAGTACCCCGGGGAACTATGGCTACACCTTC.